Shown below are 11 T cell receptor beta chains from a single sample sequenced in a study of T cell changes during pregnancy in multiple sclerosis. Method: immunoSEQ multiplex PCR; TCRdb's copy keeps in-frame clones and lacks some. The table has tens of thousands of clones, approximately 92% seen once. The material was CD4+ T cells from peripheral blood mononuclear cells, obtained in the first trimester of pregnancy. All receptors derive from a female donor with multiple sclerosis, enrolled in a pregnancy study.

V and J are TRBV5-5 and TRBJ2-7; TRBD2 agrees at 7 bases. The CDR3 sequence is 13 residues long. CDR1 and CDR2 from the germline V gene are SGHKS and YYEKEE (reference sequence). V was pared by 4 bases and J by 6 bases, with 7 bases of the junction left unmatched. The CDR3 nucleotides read TGTGCCAGCAGCGTCCGGGACTACCGCGAGCAGTACTTC. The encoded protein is CASSVRDYREQYF.

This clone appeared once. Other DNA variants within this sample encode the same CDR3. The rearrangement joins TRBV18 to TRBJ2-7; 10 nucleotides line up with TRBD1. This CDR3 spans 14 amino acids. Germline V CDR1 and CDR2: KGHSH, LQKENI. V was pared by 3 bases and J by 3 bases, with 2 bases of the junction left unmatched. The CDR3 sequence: CASSPGTGDYEQYF. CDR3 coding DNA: TGTGCCAGCTCACCCGGGACAGGGGACTACGAGCAGTACTTC.

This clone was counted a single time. The CDR3 DNA reads as TGTGCCAGCAGCTCAAGCGGGAGTCAGTCCTACAATGAGCAGTTCTTC. Its translation: CASSSSGSQSYNEQFF. V is TRBV11-3 and J is TRBJ2-1; 8 positions agree with TRBD2. The CDR3 has 16 residues. The junction had 6 bases not matched to a gene; V was cut back by 4 bases and J by 1 base. Germline assignment: CDR1 SGHNT and CDR2 YENEEA.

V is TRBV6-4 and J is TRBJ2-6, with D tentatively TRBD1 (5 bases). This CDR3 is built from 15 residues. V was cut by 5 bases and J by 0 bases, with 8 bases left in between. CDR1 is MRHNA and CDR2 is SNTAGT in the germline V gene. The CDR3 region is CASSKDSSGANVLTF. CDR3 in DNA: TGTGCCAGCAGTAAAGACAGCTCTGGGGCCAACGTCCTGACTTTC.

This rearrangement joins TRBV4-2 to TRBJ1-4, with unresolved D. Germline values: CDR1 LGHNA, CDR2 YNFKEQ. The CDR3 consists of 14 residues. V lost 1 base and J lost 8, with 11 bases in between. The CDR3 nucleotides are TGTGCCAGCAGCCAAGGGCTAGGTAGAGAAAAACTGTTTTTT. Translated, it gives CASSQGLGREKLFF.

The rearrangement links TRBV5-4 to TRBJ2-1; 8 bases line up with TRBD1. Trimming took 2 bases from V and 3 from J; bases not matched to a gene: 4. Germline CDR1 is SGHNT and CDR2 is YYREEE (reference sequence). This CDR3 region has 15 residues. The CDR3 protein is CASSFSGGNYNEQFF. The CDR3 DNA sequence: TGTGCCAGCAGCTTCTCAGGGGGCAACTACAATGAGCAGTTCTTC.

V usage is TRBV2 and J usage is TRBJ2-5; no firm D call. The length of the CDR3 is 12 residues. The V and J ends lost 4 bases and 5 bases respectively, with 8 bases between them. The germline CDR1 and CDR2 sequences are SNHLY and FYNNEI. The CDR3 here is CASSVSVETQYF. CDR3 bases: TGTGCCAGCAGTGTCTCTGTGGAGACCCAGTACTTC. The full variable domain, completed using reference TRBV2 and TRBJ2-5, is EPEVTQTPSHQVTQMGQEVILRCVPISNHLYFYWYRQILGQKVEFLVSFYNNEISEKSEIFDDQFSVERPDGSNFTLKIRSTKLEDSAMYFCASSVSVETQYFGPGTRLLVL.

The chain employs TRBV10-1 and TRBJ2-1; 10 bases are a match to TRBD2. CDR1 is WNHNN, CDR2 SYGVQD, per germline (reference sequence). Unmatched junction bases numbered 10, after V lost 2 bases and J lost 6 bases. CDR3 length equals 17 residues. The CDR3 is CASSENPLAGVGNEQFF. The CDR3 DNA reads TGCGCCAGCAGTGAGAATCCTCTAGCGGGAGTCGGCAATGAGCAGTTCTTC.

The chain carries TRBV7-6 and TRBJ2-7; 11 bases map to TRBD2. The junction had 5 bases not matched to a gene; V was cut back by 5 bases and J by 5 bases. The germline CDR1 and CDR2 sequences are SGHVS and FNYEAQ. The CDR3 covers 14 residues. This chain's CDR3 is CASSPLAGVHEQYF. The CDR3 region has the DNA TGTGCCAGCAGCCCACTAGCGGGAGTCCACGAGCAGTACTTC.

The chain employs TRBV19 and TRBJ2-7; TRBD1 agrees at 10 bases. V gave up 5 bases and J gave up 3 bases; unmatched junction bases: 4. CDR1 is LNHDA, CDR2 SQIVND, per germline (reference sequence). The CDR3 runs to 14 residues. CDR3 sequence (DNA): TGTGCCAGTAGTCCCCGGGACAGGGGCTACGAGCAGTACTTC. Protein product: CASSPRDRGYEQYF.

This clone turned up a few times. The CDR3 loop reads CASSLAGQGNSYGYTF. DNA of the CDR3: TGTGCCAGCAGCTTGGCGGGACAGGGTAATTCCTATGGCTACACCTTC. This chain links TRBV5-4 with TRBJ1-2; 9 bases line up with TRBD1. This CDR3 region has 16 residues. Looked up from germline, CDR1 is SGHNT and CDR2 is YYREEE (reference sequence). The trim removed 0 bases at V and 4 bases at J, leaving 7 bases unmatched.